This is a list of T cell receptor beta chains from one sample in a study of T cells in Graves' hyperthyroidism and ophthalmopathy. TCRdb fed the multiplex PCR reads into MiXCR, producing one record per CDR3 protein. The data show 620,000 or so distinct CDR3 sequences, about 15% seen once. Specimen: blood. These receptors were obtained from a woman between 50 and 59 years old with Graves' ophthalmopathy. Each CDR3 is given with its conserved first and last residue. The D gene is left open where the match is weak. Some rows mark clone size as missing; the rest say once, few, many or name a class of expanded clone.

abundance: many; j_gene: TRBJ1-2; v_gene: TRBV24-1; d_gene: -; CDR3aa: CATSRGNVNYGYTF; CDR3nt: TGTGCCACCAGTCGAGGGAACGTGAACTATGGCTACACCTTC
abundance: few; j_gene: TRBJ2-1; v_gene: TRBV7-2; d_gene: -; CDR3aa: CASSLDQSSYNEQSF; CDR3nt: TGTGCCAGCAGCTTAGATCAGAGCTCCTACAATGAGCAGTCCTTC
abundance: many; j_gene: TRBJ2-3; v_gene: TRBV2; d_gene: TRBD2; CDR3aa: CASSVLAAVDTQYF; CDR3nt: TGTGCCAGCAGTGTACTAGCGGCTGTTGATACGCAGTATTTT
abundance: few; j_gene: TRBJ2-3; v_gene: TRBV6-1; d_gene: TRBD1; CDR3aa: CASSGTGKPDTQYF; CDR3nt: TGTGCCAGCAGCGGGACAGGGAAGCCAGATACGCAGTATTTT
abundance: -; j_gene: TRBJ2-5; v_gene: TRBV5-8; d_gene: TRBD2; CDR3aa: CASSSGLAGDRETQYF; CDR3nt: TGTGCCAGCAGCTCTGGACTAGCGGGAGATCGGGAGACCCAGTACTTC
abundance: -; j_gene: TRBJ1-5; v_gene: TRBV19; d_gene: -; CDR3aa: CASSISTASNQPQHF; CDR3nt: TGTGCCAGTAGTATTTCTACAGCAAGCAATCAGCCCCAGCATTTT
abundance: -; j_gene: TRBJ2-3; v_gene: TRBV5-1; d_gene: TRBD2; CDR3aa: CASSFLSGSPTDTQYF; CDR3nt: TGCGCCAGCAGCTTTCTTAGCGGGAGCCCAACAGATACGCAGTATTTT
abundance: many; j_gene: TRBJ1-1; v_gene: TRBV27; d_gene: -; CDR3aa: CASSLSAGAFSTEAFF; CDR3nt: TGTGCCAGCAGTTTATCTGCAGGGGCATTTAGCACTGAAGCTTTCTTT
abundance: many; j_gene: TRBJ2-7; v_gene: TRBV28; d_gene: -; CDR3aa: CASSLIPVYEQYF; CDR3nt: TGTGCCAGCAGTTTAATCCCGGTCTACGAGCAGTACTTC
abundance: many; j_gene: TRBJ2-7; v_gene: TRBV6-2/TRBV6-3; d_gene: TRBD2; CDR3aa: CASSYRTEGIAGVGWQYF; CDR3nt: TGTGCCAGCAGTTACCGGACGGAAGGAATAGCGGGAGTAGGATGGCAGTACTTC
abundance: -; j_gene: TRBJ1-1; v_gene: TRBV19; d_gene: -; CDR3aa: CASRDSPWGEAFF; CDR3nt: TGTGCCAGTAGGGACAGCCCTTGGGGTGAAGCTTTCTTT
abundance: few; j_gene: TRBJ2-3; v_gene: TRBV6-9; d_gene: -; CDR3aa: CASSYRTRGQDTQYF; CDR3nt: TGTGCCAGCAGTTATCGGACTCGGGGCCAGGATACGCAGTATTTT
abundance: many; j_gene: TRBJ2-3; v_gene: TRBV7-6; d_gene: TRBD2; CDR3aa: CASSLLAGGPHTQYF; CDR3nt: TGTGCCAGCAGCTTACTAGCGGGAGGGCCTCATACGCAGTATTTT
abundance: -; j_gene: TRBJ2-1; v_gene: TRBV9; d_gene: -; CDR3aa: CASSGGFYNEQFF; CDR3nt: TGTGCCAGCAGCGGGGGATTCTACAATGAGCAGTTCTTC
abundance: few; j_gene: TRBJ2-5; v_gene: TRBV28; d_gene: TRBD1; CDR3aa: CASSLPQGKPQETQYF; CDR3nt: TGTGCCAGCAGTTTACCACAGGGGAAGCCTCAAGAGACCCAGTACTTC
abundance: -; j_gene: TRBJ2-2; v_gene: TRBV15; d_gene: TRBD2; CDR3aa: CATSRGTSGSIGELFF; CDR3nt: TGTGCCACCAGCAGGGGGACTAGCGGGAGTATCGGGGAGCTGTTTTTT
abundance: many; j_gene: TRBJ1-1; v_gene: TRBV27; d_gene: -; CDR3aa: CASSPRGQGDTEAFF; CDR3nt: TGTGCCAGCAGTCCCCGTGGGCAGGGTGACACTGAAGCTTTCTTT
abundance: many; j_gene: TRBJ2-1; v_gene: TRBV3-1; d_gene: TRBD1; CDR3aa: CASSQGQGAVYNEQFF; CDR3nt: TGTGCCAGCAGCCAAGGACAGGGGGCCGTCTACAATGAGCAGTTCTTC
abundance: many; j_gene: TRBJ1-5; v_gene: TRBV12-3/TRBV12-4; d_gene: TRBD1; CDR3aa: CASSRSGTGNQPQHF; CDR3nt: TGTGCCAGCAGTCGCTCCGGGACAGGTAATCAGCCCCAGCATTTT
abundance: -; j_gene: TRBJ2-7; v_gene: TRBV6-1; d_gene: TRBD1; CDR3aa: CASNIQGVAYF; CDR3nt: TGTGCCAGCAATATACAGGGGGTAGCGTACTTC
abundance: -; j_gene: TRBJ2-7; v_gene: TRBV19; d_gene: -; CDR3aa: CASSIAGTSYEQYF; CDR3nt: TGTGCCAGTAGTATAGCTGGGACGTCCTACGAGCAGTACTTC
abundance: -; j_gene: TRBJ1-6; v_gene: TRBV19; d_gene: -; CDR3aa: CASSIVASGMHSPLHF; CDR3nt: TGTGCCAGTAGTATAGTAGCCTCGGGAATGCATTCACCCCTCCACTTT
abundance: -; j_gene: TRBJ2-1; v_gene: TRBV4-1; d_gene: -; CDR3aa: CASRQKAAHPYNEQFF; CDR3nt: TGCGCCAGCAGACAAAAAGCGGCCCATCCCTACAATGAGCAGTTCTTC
abundance: few; j_gene: TRBJ1-6; v_gene: TRBV28; d_gene: TRBD1; CDR3aa: CASSADRGGNSPLHF; CDR3nt: TGTGCCAGCAGTGCGGACAGGGGAGGCAATTCACCCCTCCACTTT
abundance: many; j_gene: TRBJ1-1; v_gene: TRBV6-5; d_gene: -; CDR3aa: CASSYSRTANTEAFF; CDR3nt: TGTGCCAGCAGTTACTCGCGGACTGCTAACACTGAAGCTTTCTTT
abundance: few; j_gene: TRBJ1-1; v_gene: TRBV9; d_gene: -; CDR3aa: CASSVAGRMNTEAFF; CDR3nt: TGTGCCAGCAGCGTAGCGGGCAGGATGAACACTGAAGCTTTCTTT
abundance: -; j_gene: TRBJ2-2; v_gene: TRBV4-3; d_gene: TRBD1; CDR3aa: CASSQDAPGGSTGELFF; CDR3nt: TGCGCCAGCAGCCAAGATGCGCCAGGGGGTAGCACCGGGGAGCTGTTTTTT
abundance: few; j_gene: TRBJ2-2; v_gene: TRBV30; d_gene: -; CDR3aa: CAWSVLDHQNTGELFF; CDR3nt: TGTGCCTGGAGTGTACTGGACCACCAGAACACCGGGGAGCTGTTTTTT
abundance: -; j_gene: TRBJ2-7; v_gene: TRBV18; d_gene: -; CDR3aa: CASSPGNHEQYF; CDR3nt: TGTGCCAGCTCACCCGGGAACCACGAGCAGTACTTC
abundance: -; j_gene: TRBJ2-3; v_gene: TRBV6-2/TRBV6-3; d_gene: -; CDR3aa: CASRLMPPGTQGTDTQYF; CDR3nt: TGTGCCAGCAGACTTATGCCCCCCGGGACTCAGGGGACAGATACGCAGTATTTT
abundance: -; j_gene: TRBJ2-1; v_gene: TRBV28; d_gene: -; CDR3aa: CASTGLTRYNEQFF; CDR3nt: TGTGCCAGCACGGGACTCACCCGATACAATGAGCAGTTCTTC
abundance: -; j_gene: TRBJ2-1; v_gene: TRBV4-2; d_gene: TRBD2; CDR3aa: CASGGPSGSSNEQFF; CDR3nt: TGTGCCAGCGGAGGTCCTAGCGGGAGTAGCAATGAGCAGTTCTTC
abundance: -; j_gene: TRBJ2-3; v_gene: TRBV18; d_gene: -; CDR3aa: CASSPQNRSTDTQYF; CDR3nt: TGTGCCAGCTCACCTCAGAACAGAAGCACAGATACGCAGTATTTT
abundance: many; j_gene: TRBJ2-2; v_gene: TRBV6-2/TRBV6-3; d_gene: -; CDR3aa: CASSGWDTGELFF; CDR3nt: TGTGCCAGCTCCGGGTGGGACACCGGGGAGCTGTTTTTT
abundance: many; j_gene: TRBJ2-7; v_gene: TRBV20-1; d_gene: -; CDR3aa: CSARVQLEQYF; CDR3nt: TGCAGTGCTAGAGTTCAACTCGAGCAGTACTTC
abundance: -; j_gene: TRBJ2-1; v_gene: TRBV19; d_gene: TRBD2; CDR3aa: CASRGIAGGNEQFF; CDR3nt: TGTGCCAGTAGAGGGATAGCGGGAGGCAATGAGCAGTTCTTC
abundance: many; j_gene: TRBJ2-1; v_gene: TRBV7-3; d_gene: -; CDR3aa: CASSLRGGGSYNEQFF; CDR3nt: TGTGCCAGCAGCTTAAGGGGTGGGGGTTCCTACAATGAGCAGTTCTTC
abundance: many; j_gene: TRBJ1-5; v_gene: TRBV20-1; d_gene: -; CDR3aa: CSARQGNQPQHF; CDR3nt: TGCAGTGCTAGACAGGGCAATCAGCCCCAGCATTTT
abundance: -; j_gene: TRBJ2-3; v_gene: TRBV29-1; d_gene: -; CDR3aa: CSVPIDDTQYF; CDR3nt: TGCAGCGTGCCAATAGATGATACGCAGTATTTT
abundance: many; j_gene: TRBJ1-5; v_gene: TRBV6-2/TRBV6-3; d_gene: -; CDR3aa: CASSFFGEQPQHF; CDR3nt: TGTGCCAGCAGTTTTTTCGGGGAACAGCCCCAGCATTTT
abundance: -; j_gene: TRBJ2-5; v_gene: TRBV3-1; d_gene: -; CDR3aa: CASSQKGDAGGETQYF; CDR3nt: TGTGCCAGCAGCCAAAAGGGGGATGCGGGCGGAGAGACCCAGTACTTC
abundance: -; j_gene: TRBJ2-1; v_gene: TRBV5-6; d_gene: TRBD2; CDR3aa: CASSIKRTSGPSSYNEQFF; CDR3nt: TGTGCCAGCAGCATTAAGCGTACTAGCGGGCCTAGCTCCTACAATGAGCAGTTCTTC
abundance: -; j_gene: TRBJ2-2; v_gene: TRBV25-1; d_gene: -; CDR3aa: CASSATGSQYTGELFF; CDR3nt: TGTGCCAGCAGTGCAACTGGGAGCCAGTACACCGGGGAGCTGTTTTTT
abundance: many; j_gene: TRBJ2-5; v_gene: TRBV13; d_gene: -; CDR3aa: CASSLGLETEETQYF; CDR3nt: TGTGCCAGCAGCTTAGGCCTAGAAACAGAAGAGACCCAGTACTTC
abundance: few; j_gene: TRBJ1-1; v_gene: TRBV5-1; d_gene: TRBD1; CDR3aa: CASSIIGGVTEAFF; CDR3nt: TGCGCCAGCAGCATAATAGGGGGCGTCACTGAAGCTTTCTTT
abundance: -; j_gene: TRBJ1-6; v_gene: TRBV2; d_gene: -; CDR3aa: CASRTDSYNSPLHF; CDR3nt: TGTGCCAGCAGGACAGACTCCTATAATTCACCCCTCCACTTT
abundance: many; j_gene: TRBJ2-7; v_gene: TRBV28; d_gene: -; CDR3aa: CASSFSQTLYEQYF; CDR3nt: TGTGCCAGCAGTTTTTCGCAGACGCTCTACGAGCAGTACTTC
abundance: few; j_gene: TRBJ2-1; v_gene: TRBV7-2; d_gene: -; CDR3aa: CASSLLGGTMGEQFF; CDR3nt: TGTGCCAGCAGCTTATTAGGGGGTACAATGGGTGAGCAGTTCTTC
abundance: many; j_gene: TRBJ1-6; v_gene: TRBV11-2; d_gene: TRBD1; CDR3aa: CASSLVGGQDNSPLHF; CDR3nt: TGTGCCAGCAGCTTAGTCGGGGGACAGGATAATTCACCCCTCCACTTT
abundance: -; j_gene: TRBJ2-3; v_gene: TRBV5-4; d_gene: TRBD1; CDR3aa: CASSSQGAADTQYF; CDR3nt: TGTGCCAGCAGCTCACAGGGGGCGGCGGATACGCAGTATTTT
abundance: many; j_gene: TRBJ2-3; v_gene: TRBV12-3/TRBV12-4; d_gene: TRBD2; CDR3aa: CASSSESLPTSGRDTQYF; CDR3nt: TGTGCCAGCAGTTCCGAAAGCCTCCCAACTAGCGGGAGGGATACGCAGTATTTT
abundance: -; j_gene: TRBJ1-5; v_gene: TRBV12-3/TRBV12-4; d_gene: -; CDR3aa: CASSQDSGGASNQPQHF; CDR3nt: TGTGCCAGCAGCCAAGATTCTGGGGGGGCCAGCAATCAGCCCCAGCATTTT
abundance: many; j_gene: TRBJ2-2; v_gene: TRBV7-2; d_gene: TRBD2; CDR3aa: CASSLAGGTSGNLFF; CDR3nt: TGTGCCAGCAGCTTAGCCGGGGGGACTAGCGGGAACCTGTTTTTT
abundance: many; j_gene: TRBJ2-1; v_gene: TRBV7-3; d_gene: TRBD2; CDR3aa: CASSYGLAEHNEQFF; CDR3nt: TGTGCCAGCAGCTATGGACTAGCGGAGCACAATGAGCAGTTCTTC
abundance: many; j_gene: TRBJ2-2; v_gene: TRBV28; d_gene: -; CDR3aa: CASSPRVNGELFF; CDR3nt: TGTGCCAGCAGTCCCAGGGTTAACGGGGAGCTGTTTTTT